What follows are 19 T cell receptor beta chains derived from one specimen sequenced in a study of chemoradiotherapy in HPV16-positive cancers. Sequencing used immunoSEQ multiplex PCR; TCRdb keeps in-frame clones, though not all of them. Seen here are approximately 9,300 clones, about 80% observed once, and the top ten hold 2% to 3%. Specimen: blood, collected from a patient who underwent chemoradiotherapy. The source is a human donor with HPV-associated anogenital cancer.

The chain combines TRBV2 with TRBJ1-5; D remains unclear. V was cut by 4 bases and J by 4 bases, with 8 bases left in between. The CDR3 length is 13 residues. Germline V gene lookup returns CDR1 SNHLY and CDR2 FYNNEI. The CDR3 DNA follows: TGTGCCAGCAGTGTGACGGCTAATCAGCCCCAGCATTTT. Protein sequence: CASSVTANQPQHF.

The chain couples TRBV10-3 to TRBJ1-6; D gene unclear. Germline V gives CDR1 ENHRY, CDR2 SYGVKD. The V end lost 0 bases, the J end lost 7 bases, and 19 bases lay between the germline ends. The CDR3 spans 18 residues. The CDR3 DNA follows: TGTGCCATCAGTGAGTCCTTGGTGACTCGGGCGCGAAATTCACCCCTCCACTTT. Protein product: CAISESLVTRARNSPLHF.

J is TRBJ1-2 and V is TRBV7-8; D is uncertain. V lost 1 base to trimming and J lost 4 bases, with 10 bases between them. CDR3 size: 14 residues. Germline V CDR1 and CDR2: SGHVS, FQNEAQ. DNA for the CDR3: TGTGCCAGCAGCTTAGGGTCGGCATCCTATGGCTACACCTTC. Its translation is CASSLGSASYGYTF.

The chain joins TRBV6-5 to TRBJ2-4; the D gene is possibly TRBD1 (6 bases). Looked up from germline, CDR1 is MNHEY and CDR2 is SVGAGI. This CDR3 is built from 15 residues. Trimming pared 7 bases from V and 0 bases from J, leaving 13 bases between. The CDR3 nucleotides read TGTGCCAGCACCGACCTGGGGGCAGCCAAAAACATTCAGTACTTC. It codes for CASTDLGAAKNIQYF.

The CDR3 is CASSLMGPGADTQYF. The DNA for the CDR3 is TGCGCCAGCAGCTTGATGGGGCCGGGGGCAGATACGCAGTATTTT. V usage is TRBV5-1 and J usage is TRBJ2-3; possible D gene TRBD2, 6 bases. The CDR3 is 15 amino acids. Trimming left V 1 base short and J 4 bases short, with 13 bases between. The germline gives CDR1 SGHRS, CDR2 YFSETQ.

The chain has TRBV6-6 and TRBJ2-3; 12 bases line up with TRBD2. Trimming at V came to 0 bases and at J to 5 bases, leaving 3 bases not matched to a gene. The CDR3 has 16 residues. Germline-derived CDR1 and CDR2 are MNHNY and SVGAGI (reference sequence). As DNA, the CDR3 is TGTGCCAGCAGTTACTCGACTAGCGGGGGCGGAGATACGCAGTATTTT. Its protein product is CASSYSTSGGGDTQYF.

V usage is TRBV5-6 and J usage is TRBJ1-1; D gene unclear. V lost 3 bases, J lost 3 bases, and 9 bases lay in between. This CDR3 comprises 13 residues. CDR1 SGHDT and CDR2 YYEEEE come from the germline V gene. CDR3 loop: CASSYTVYTEAFF. CDR3 nucleotide sequence: TGTGCCAGCAGCTACACGGTGTACACTGAAGCTTTCTTT. The whole variable domain, filled in from reference TRBV5-6 and TRBJ1-1, reads DAGVTQSPTHLIKTRGQQVTLRCSPKSGHDTVSWYQQALGQGPQFIFQYYEEEERQRGNFPDRFSGHQFPNYSSELNVNALLLGDSALYLCASSYTVYTEAFFGQGTRLTVV.

The chain is built from TRBV5-6 and TRBJ1-3; 8 bases line up with TRBD1. J lost 0 bases, V lost 4 bases, and 3 bases had no gene match. Germline assignment: CDR1 SGHDT and CDR2 YYEEEE. The CDR3 covers 15 residues. The CDR3: CASSPDRASGNTIYF. The CDR3 region has the DNA TGTGCCAGCAGCCCGGACAGGGCCTCTGGAAACACCATATATTTT.

The chain combines TRBV7-9 with TRBJ1-4; 8 bases fit TRBD1. The CDR3 is 16 amino acids. Germline trimming cut 5 bases from V and 8 bases from J; bases unmatched to any gene: 13. Looked up from germline, CDR1 is SEHNR and CDR2 is FQNEAQ (reference sequence). The CDR3 DNA reads TGTGCCAGCAGCCCCGACAGGGGACGCCTGGTGGAAAAACTGTTTTTT. It encodes CASSPDRGRLVEKLFF.

The chain has TRBV2 and TRBJ1-2; tentatively, D is TRBD1 (6 bases). Trimming pared 6 bases from V and 5 bases from J, leaving 16 bases between. The CDR3 is made up of 14 amino acids. CDR1 SNHLY and CDR2 FYNNEI come from the germline V gene. CDR3 protein: CASRTETGMYGYTF. The CDR3 bases are TGTGCCAGCAGGACTGAAACAGGGATGTATGGCTACACCTTC.

CDR3 DNA: TGTGCCAGCAGCGTAGCTGACATCAACTATGGCTACACCTTC. Its translation is CASSVADINYGYTF. J is TRBJ1-2 and V is TRBV9; the D is unclear. Trimming stripped 0 bases from V and 2 bases from J, with 8 bases between. The germline V gene has CDR1 SGDLS and CDR2 YYNGEE. The CDR3 is 14 residues long. The full variable domain, completed using reference TRBV9 and TRBJ1-2, is DSGVTQTPKHLITATGQRVTLRCSPRSGDLSVYWYQQSLDQGLQFLIQYYNGEERAKGNILERFSAQQFPDLHSELNLSSLELGDSALYFCASSVADINYGYTFGSGTRLTVV.

The chain combines TRBV11-2 with TRBJ1-1, with D hard to call. Germline CDR1 reads SGHAT; CDR2 reads FQNNGV. V lost 5 bases, J lost 2 bases, and 15 bases lay in between. This CDR3 has 15 amino acids. Here the CDR3 DNA reads TGTGCCAGCAGCCCTCCCTGGTCCAGAAACACTGAAGCTTTCTTT. This encodes CASSPPWSRNTEAFF.

The chain couples TRBV18 to TRBJ1-1; D not resolved. V was shortened by 1 base and J by 3 bases, with 15 bases between the two germline ends. Germline lookup yields CDR1 KGHSH and CDR2 LQKENI. The CDR3 covers 16 residues. CDR3 DNA: TGTGCCAGCTCACCACGGGTAAAGGCCGGGGACACTGAAGCTTTCTTT. Residues: CASSPRVKAGDTEAFF.

This chain uses TRBV5-6 with TRBJ2-4, with 10 bases that match TRBD1. In germline, CDR1 is SGHDT, CDR2 YYEEEE. This CDR3 spans 14 amino acids. The junction had 6 bases not matched to a gene; V was cut back by 3 bases and J by 9 bases. As DNA, the CDR3 is TGTGCCAGCAGCTGGGGGACAGGGGTCAGCATTCAGTACTTC. This encodes CASSWGTGVSIQYF.

The chain employs TRBV15 and TRBJ1-2; 8 bases fit TRBD1. Germline values: CDR1 LNHNV, CDR2 YYDKDF (reference sequence). V trimming: 1 base; J trimming: 8 bases; junction bases outside the gene matches: 3. This CDR3 is built from 13 residues. This CDR3 is CATSRATGDGYTF. For the CDR3, the DNA is TGTGCCACCAGCAGAGCGACAGGGGACGGCTACACCTTC.

This clone has just a few counts. The V gene is TRBV5-5, the J gene TRBJ1-5; D is ambiguous. Deletions cut 1 base from V and 7 bases from J, with 12 bases between. CDR1 is SGHKS, CDR2 YYEKEE, per germline (reference sequence). The CDR3 is 14 residues long. The CDR3 DNA is TGTGCCAGCAGCTTGACAGTTTTGGGGCAGCCCCAGCATTTT. Translating it yields CASSLTVLGQPQHF.

The chain links TRBV19 to TRBJ2-5; D is uncertain. This CDR3 comprises 15 residues. The V gene lost 6 bases and the J gene lost 1 base, with 15 bases spanning the gap. Germline V gene sequence: CDR1 LNHDA, CDR2 SQIVND (reference sequence). In DNA, the CDR3 is TGTGCCAGTAGCACTTCCCCGGTGTCCCAAGAGACCCAGTACTTC. As protein: CASSTSPVSQETQYF.

The V and J genes are TRBV5-6 and TRBJ2-7; a weak D match, TRBD2 (7 bases). V was shortened by 4 bases and J by 6 bases, with 20 bases between the two germline ends. This CDR3 comprises 15 residues. Germline V gives CDR1 SGHDT, CDR2 YYEEEE. The CDR3 DNA follows: TGTGCCAGCAGCCGGGGGGCGGGGACGGAAGGCGAGCAGTACTTC. The encoded protein is CASSRGAGTEGEQYF.

CDR3 sequence (DNA): TGTGCCAGCAGCCGACCCAGGGCCTTCTATTCACCCCTCCACTTT. This sequence encodes CASSRPRAFYSPLHF. J is TRBJ1-6 and V is TRBV27, with a weak D call TRBD1 (5 bases). From germline, CDR1 is MNHEY and CDR2 SMNVEV (reference sequence). Trimming stripped 6 bases from V and 8 bases from J, with 17 bases between. The CDR3 covers 15 residues.